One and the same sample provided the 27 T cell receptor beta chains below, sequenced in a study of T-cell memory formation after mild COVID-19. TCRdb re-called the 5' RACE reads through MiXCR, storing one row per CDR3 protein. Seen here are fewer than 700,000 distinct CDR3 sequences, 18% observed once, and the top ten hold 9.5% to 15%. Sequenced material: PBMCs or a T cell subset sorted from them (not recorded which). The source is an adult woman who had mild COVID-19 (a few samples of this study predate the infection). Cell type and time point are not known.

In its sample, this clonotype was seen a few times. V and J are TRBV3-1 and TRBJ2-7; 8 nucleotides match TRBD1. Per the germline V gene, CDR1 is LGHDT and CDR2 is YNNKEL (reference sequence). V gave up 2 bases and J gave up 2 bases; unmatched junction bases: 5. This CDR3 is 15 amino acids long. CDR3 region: CASSQPTGGPYEQYF. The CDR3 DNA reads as TGTGCCAGCAGCCAACCAACAGGGGGGCCCTACGAGCAGTACTTC.

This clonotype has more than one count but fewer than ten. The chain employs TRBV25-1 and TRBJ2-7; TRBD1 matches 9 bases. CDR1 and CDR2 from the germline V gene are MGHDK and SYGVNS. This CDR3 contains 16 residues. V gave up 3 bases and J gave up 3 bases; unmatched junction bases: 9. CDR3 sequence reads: CASSDPHRDRDYEQYF. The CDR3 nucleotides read TGTGCCAGCAGTGATCCTCACCGGGACAGGGACTACGAGCAGTACTTC.

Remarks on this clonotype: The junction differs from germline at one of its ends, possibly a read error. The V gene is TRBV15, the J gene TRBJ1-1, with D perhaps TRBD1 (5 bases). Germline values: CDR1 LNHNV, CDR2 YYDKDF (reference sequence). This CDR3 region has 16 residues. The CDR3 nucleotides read TGTGCCACCAGTAGAGGCCCGGACACTTGGAACACTGAAGCTTTCTTT. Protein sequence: CATSRGPDTWNTEAFF.

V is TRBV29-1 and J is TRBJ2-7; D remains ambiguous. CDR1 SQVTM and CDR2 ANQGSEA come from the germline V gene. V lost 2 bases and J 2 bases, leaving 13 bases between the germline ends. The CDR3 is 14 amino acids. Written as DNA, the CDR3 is TGCAGCGTTGAAAAGGGAACCGGACCCTACGAGCAGTACTTC. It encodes CSVEKGTGPYEQYF.

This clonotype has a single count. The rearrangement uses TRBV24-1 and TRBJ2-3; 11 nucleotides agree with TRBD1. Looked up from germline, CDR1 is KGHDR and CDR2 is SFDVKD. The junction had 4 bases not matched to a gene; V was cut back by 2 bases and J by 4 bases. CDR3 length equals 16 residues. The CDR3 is CATSDWGTGGADTQYF. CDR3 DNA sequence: TGTGCCACCAGTGATTGGGGGACAGGGGGTGCAGATACGCAGTATTTT.

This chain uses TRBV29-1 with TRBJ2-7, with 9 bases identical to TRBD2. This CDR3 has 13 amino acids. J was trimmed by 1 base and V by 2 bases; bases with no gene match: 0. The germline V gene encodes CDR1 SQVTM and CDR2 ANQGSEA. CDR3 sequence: CSVELAGSYEQYF. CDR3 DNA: TGCAGCGTTGAACTAGCGGGGTCCTACGAGCAGTACTTC.

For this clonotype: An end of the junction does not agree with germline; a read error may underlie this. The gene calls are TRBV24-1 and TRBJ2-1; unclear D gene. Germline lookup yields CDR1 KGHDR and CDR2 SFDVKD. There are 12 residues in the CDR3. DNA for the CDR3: TGTGCCACCGCGATAGTTAACGATGAGCAGGTCTTC. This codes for CATAIVNDEQVF.

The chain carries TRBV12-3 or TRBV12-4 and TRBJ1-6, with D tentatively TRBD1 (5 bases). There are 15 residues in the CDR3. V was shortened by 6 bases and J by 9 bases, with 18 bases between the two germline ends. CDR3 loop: CASRAMGEGSSPLHF. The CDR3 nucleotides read TGTGCCAGCAGAGCTATGGGAGAGGGGTCTTCACCCCTCCACTTT.

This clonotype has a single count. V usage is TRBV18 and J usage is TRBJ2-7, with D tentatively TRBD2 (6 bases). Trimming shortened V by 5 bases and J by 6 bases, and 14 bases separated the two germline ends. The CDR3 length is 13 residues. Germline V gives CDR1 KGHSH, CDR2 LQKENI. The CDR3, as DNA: TGTGCCAGCTCAATAGCGGAGTCCGTCGAGCAGTACTTC. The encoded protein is CASSIAESVEQYF.

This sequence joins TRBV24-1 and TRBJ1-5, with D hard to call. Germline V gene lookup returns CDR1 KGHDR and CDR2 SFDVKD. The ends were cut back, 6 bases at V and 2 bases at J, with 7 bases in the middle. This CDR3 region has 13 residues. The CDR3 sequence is CATSWQGNQPQHF. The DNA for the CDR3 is TGTGCCACCAGTTGGCAGGGCAATCAGCCCCAGCATTTT.

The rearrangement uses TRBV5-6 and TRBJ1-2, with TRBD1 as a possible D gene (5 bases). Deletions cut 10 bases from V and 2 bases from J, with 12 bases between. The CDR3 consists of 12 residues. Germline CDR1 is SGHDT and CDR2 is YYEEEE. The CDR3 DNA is TGTGCCGCCAGTCGGGGCAACTATGGCTACACCTTC. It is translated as CAASRGNYGYTF.

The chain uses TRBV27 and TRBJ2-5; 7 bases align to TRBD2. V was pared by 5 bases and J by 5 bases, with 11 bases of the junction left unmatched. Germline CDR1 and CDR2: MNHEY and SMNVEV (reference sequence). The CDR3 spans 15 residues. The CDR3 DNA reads TGTGCCAGCAGTCCGGGGGACTATGTAGGCGAGACCCAGTACTTC. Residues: CASSPGDYVGETQYF.

CDR3 nucleotides: TGTGCCAGCAGCTCGCATACTGGGGCCAACGTCCTGACTTTC. The encoded protein is CASSSHTGANVLTF. The chain carries TRBV7-3 and TRBJ2-6; D gene unclear. Germline V gives CDR1 SGHTA, CDR2 FQGTGA. V gave up 4 bases and J gave up 2 bases, with 6 bases separating them. This CDR3 contains 14 residues.

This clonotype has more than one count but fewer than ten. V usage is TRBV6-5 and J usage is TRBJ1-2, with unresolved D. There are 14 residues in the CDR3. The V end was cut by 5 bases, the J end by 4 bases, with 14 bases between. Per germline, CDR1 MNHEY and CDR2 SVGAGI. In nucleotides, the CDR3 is TGTGCCAGCAGTGGGCCGGGCCTGGGCTATGGCTACACCTTC. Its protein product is CASSGPGLGYGYTF.

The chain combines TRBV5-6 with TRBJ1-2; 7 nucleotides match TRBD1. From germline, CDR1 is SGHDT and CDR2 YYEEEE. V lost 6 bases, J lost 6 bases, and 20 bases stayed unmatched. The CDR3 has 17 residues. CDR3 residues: CASTSLEGARRWNGYTF. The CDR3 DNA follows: TGTGCCAGCACCTCTCTCGAGGGGGCACGGCGGTGGAATGGCTACACCTTC.

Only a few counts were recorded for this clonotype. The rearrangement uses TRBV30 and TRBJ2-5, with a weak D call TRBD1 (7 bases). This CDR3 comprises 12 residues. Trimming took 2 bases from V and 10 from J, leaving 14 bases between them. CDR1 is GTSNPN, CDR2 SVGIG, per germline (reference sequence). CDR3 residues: CAWSSQGEDQYF. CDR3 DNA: TGTGCCTGGAGTTCCCAGGGGGAGGACCAGTACTTC.

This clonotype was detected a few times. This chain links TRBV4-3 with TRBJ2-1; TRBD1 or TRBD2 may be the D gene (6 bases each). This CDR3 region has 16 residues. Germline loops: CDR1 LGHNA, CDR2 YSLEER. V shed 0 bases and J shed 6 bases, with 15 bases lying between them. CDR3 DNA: TGCGCCAGCAGCCAAGACGGGGGCAGGGGAGGCAATGAGCAGTTCTTC. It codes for CASSQDGGRGGNEQFF.

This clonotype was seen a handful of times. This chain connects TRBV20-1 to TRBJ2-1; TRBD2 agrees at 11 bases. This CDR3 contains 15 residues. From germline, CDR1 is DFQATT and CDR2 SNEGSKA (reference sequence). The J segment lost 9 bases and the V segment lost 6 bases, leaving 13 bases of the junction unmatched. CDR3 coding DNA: TGCAGTGCCCCGTTAGCGGGAGGGCCGAGGGGTGAGCAGTTCTTC. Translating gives CSAPLAGGPRGEQFF.

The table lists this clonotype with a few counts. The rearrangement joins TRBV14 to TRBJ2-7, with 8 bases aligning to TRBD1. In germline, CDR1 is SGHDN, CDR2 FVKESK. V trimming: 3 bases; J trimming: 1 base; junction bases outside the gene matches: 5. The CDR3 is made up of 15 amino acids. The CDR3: CASSHGQGGSYEQYF. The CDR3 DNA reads TGTGCCAGCAGCCACGGACAGGGAGGATCCTACGAGCAGTACTTC. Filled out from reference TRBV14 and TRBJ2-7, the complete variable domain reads EAGVTQFPSHSVIEKGQTVTLRCDPISGHDNLYWYRRVMGKEIKFLLHFVKESKQDESGMPNNRFLAERTGGTYSTLKVQPAELEDSGVYFCASSHGQGGSYEQYFGPGTRLTVT.

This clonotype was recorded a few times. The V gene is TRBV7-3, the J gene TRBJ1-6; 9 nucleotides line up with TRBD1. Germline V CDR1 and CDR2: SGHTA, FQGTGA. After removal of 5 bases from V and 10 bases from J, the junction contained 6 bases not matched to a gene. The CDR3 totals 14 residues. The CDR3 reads CASSPGQGESPLHF. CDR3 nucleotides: TGTGCCAGCAGCCCGGGACAGGGTGAATCACCCCTCCACTTT. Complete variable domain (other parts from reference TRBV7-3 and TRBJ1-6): GAGVSQTPSNKVTEKGKYVELRCDPISGHTALYWYRQSLGQGPEFLIYFQGTGAADDSGLPNDRFFAVRPEGSVSTLKIQRTERGDSAVYLCASSPGQGESPLHFGNGTRLTVT.

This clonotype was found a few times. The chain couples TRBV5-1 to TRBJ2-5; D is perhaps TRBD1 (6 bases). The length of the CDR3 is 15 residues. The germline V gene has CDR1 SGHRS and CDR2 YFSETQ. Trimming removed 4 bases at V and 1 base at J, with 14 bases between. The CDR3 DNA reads TGCGCCAGCAGCGTAGGCTGGACAGCCCAAGAGACCCAGTACTTC. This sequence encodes CASSVGWTAQETQYF. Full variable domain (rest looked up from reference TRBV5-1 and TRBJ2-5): KAGVTQTPRYLIKTRGQQVTLSCSPISGHRSVSWYQQTPGQGLQFLFEYFSETQRNKGNFPGRFSGRQFSNSRSEMNVSTLELGDSALYLCASSVGWTAQETQYFGPGTRLLVL.

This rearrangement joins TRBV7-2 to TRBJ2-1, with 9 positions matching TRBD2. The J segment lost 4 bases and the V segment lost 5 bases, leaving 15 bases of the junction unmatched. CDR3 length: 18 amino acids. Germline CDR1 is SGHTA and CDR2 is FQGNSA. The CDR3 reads CASSPERSIAGVYNEQFF. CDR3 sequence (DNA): TGTGCCAGCAGCCCGGAGAGGTCGATAGCGGGGGTATACAATGAGCAGTTCTTC.

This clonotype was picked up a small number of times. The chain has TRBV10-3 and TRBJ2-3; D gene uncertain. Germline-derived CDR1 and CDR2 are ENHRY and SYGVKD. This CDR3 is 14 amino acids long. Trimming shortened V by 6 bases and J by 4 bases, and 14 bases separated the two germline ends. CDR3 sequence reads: CAISAYTVPDTQYF. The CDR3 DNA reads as TGTGCCATCAGCGCCTATACGGTCCCAGATACGCAGTATTTT.

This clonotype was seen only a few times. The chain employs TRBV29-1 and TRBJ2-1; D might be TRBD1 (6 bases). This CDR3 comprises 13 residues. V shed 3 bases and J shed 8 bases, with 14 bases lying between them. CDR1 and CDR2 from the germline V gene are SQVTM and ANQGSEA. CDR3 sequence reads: CSVDRGLGDEQFF. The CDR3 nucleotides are TGCAGCGTTGACAGGGGCCTTGGTGATGAGCAGTTCTTC.

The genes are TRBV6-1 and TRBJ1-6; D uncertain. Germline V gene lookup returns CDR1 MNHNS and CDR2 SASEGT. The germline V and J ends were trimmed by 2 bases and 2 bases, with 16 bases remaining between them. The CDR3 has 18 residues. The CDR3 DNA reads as TGTGCCAGCAGTGAATCTCAGGTCGGGAGTACCTATAATTCACCCCTCCACTTT. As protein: CASSESQVGSTYNSPLHF.

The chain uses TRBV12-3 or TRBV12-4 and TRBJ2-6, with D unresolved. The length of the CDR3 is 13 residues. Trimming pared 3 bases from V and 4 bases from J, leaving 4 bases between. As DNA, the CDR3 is TGTGCCAGCAGTTTTCTGGGGGCCAACGTCCTGACTTTC. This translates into CASSFLGANVLTF.

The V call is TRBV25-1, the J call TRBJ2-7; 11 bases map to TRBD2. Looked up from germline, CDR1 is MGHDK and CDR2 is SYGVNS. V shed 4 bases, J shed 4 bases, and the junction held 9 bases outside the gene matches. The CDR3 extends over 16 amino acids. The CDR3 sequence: CASSAASGGIPYEQYF. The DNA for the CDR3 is TGTGCCAGCAGTGCGGCTAGCGGGGGGATACCATACGAGCAGTACTTC.